Listed below are T cell receptor beta chains from one sample, sequenced in a study of OX40 agonist ivuxolimab in advanced cancers. Produced via immunoSEQ multiplex PCR; TCRdb's table is partial and in-frame only. The sample shows under 100,000 clones, around nine tenths of them seen only once. The sequences come from CD4+ or CD8+ T cells sorted from blood, collected in a trial of the OX40 agonist ivuxolimab. The source is an adult with an advanced solid tumor such as melanoma, head and neck, liver or kidney cancer. Each CDR3 is given with its conserved first and last residue. D genes are given only for firm matches. Where a row states a size, it is once, few, many or the class of an expanded clone; other rows omit it.

v_gene: TRBV9
d_gene: -
j_gene: TRBJ2-1
abundance: -
CDR3nt: TGTGCCAGCAGCGTAAGCGGTCCGACCTCCTACAATGAGCAGTTCTTC
CDR3aa: CASSVSGPTSYNEQFF

v_gene: TRBV30
d_gene: TRBD1
j_gene: TRBJ1-1
abundance: -
CDR3nt: TGTTCCTCGGACAGGGACAGCACTGAAGCTTTCTTT
CDR3aa: CSSDRDSTEAFF

v_gene: TRBV6-5
d_gene: -
j_gene: TRBJ1-5
abundance: -
CDR3nt: TGTGCCAGCAGTTACATCAGGTTGGGGAGTCAGCCCCAGCATTTT
CDR3aa: CASSYIRLGSQPQHF

v_gene: TRBV28
d_gene: -
j_gene: TRBJ2-2
abundance: once
CDR3nt: TGTGCCAGCAGTTTTGGCCAAAACACCGGGGAGCTGTTTTTT
CDR3aa: CASSFGQNTGELFF

v_gene: TRBV11-2
d_gene: -
j_gene: TRBJ2-1
abundance: -
CDR3nt: TGTGCCAGCAGCTTAGATCGAACTTTAGCCTGGAATGAGCAGTTCTTC
CDR3aa: CASSLDRTLAWNEQFF

v_gene: TRBV7-8
d_gene: -
j_gene: TRBJ1-4
abundance: -
CDR3nt: TGTGCCAGCAGCTTGGGACTGACTAATGAAAAACTGTTTTTT
CDR3aa: CASSLGLTNEKLFF

v_gene: TRBV18
d_gene: TRBD1
j_gene: TRBJ1-6
abundance: -
CDR3nt: TGTGCCAGCTCGGTCAGGGGGCTGGGTTCACCCCTCCACTTT
CDR3aa: CASSVRGLGSPLHF

v_gene: TRBV7-8
d_gene: -
j_gene: TRBJ1-3
abundance: -
CDR3nt: TGTGCCAGCAGCCCTACAGGAAACACCATATATTTT
CDR3aa: CASSPTGNTIYF

v_gene: TRBV10-2
d_gene: TRBD2
j_gene: TRBJ2-2
abundance: once
CDR3nt: TGCGCCAGCAGAACAGCGGGAGGTCCAGGGGAGCTGTTTTTT
CDR3aa: CASRTAGGPGELFF

v_gene: TRBV2
d_gene: -
j_gene: TRBJ2-7
abundance: few
CDR3nt: TGTGCCAGCAGATACGGTGGGGGGCTTTACGAGCAGTACTTC
CDR3aa: CASRYGGGLYEQYF

v_gene: TRBV5-1
d_gene: -
j_gene: TRBJ2-2
abundance: once
CDR3nt: TGCGCCAGCAGCTTGGATCCCACCGGGGAGCTGTTTTTT
CDR3aa: CASSLDPTGELFF

v_gene: TRBV15
d_gene: -
j_gene: TRBJ2-1
abundance: -
CDR3nt: TGTGCCACCAGCGGCGGAGGGGTGAAGAATGAGCAGTTCTTC
CDR3aa: CATSGGGVKNEQFF

v_gene: TRBV6-5
d_gene: TRBD2
j_gene: TRBJ2-5
abundance: -
CDR3nt: TGTGCCAGCAGTTACGATCTAGCGGCGGGCGGGTGGGCCCAGTACTTC
CDR3aa: CASSYDLAAGGWAQYF

v_gene: TRBV5-1
d_gene: -
j_gene: TRBJ2-1
abundance: -
CDR3nt: TGCGCCAGCAGCTTGGAAGGGTATGAGGCCAATGAGCAGTTCTTC
CDR3aa: CASSLEGYEANEQFF